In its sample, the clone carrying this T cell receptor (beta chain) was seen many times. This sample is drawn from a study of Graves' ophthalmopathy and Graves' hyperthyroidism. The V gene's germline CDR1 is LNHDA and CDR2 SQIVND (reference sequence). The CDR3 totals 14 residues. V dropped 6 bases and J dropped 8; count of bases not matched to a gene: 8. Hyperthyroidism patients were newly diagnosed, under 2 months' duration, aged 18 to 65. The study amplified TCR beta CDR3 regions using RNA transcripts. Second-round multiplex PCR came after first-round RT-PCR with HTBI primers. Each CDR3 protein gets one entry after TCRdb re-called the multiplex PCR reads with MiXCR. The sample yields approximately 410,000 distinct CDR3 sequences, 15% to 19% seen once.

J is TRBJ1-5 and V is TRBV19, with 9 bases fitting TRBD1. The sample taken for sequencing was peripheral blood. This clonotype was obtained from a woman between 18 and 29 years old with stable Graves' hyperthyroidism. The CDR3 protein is CASSPGTGTKPQHF. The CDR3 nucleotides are TGTGCCAGTAGCCCCGGGACAGGGACTAAGCCCCAGCATTTT.